The source of this T cell receptor (beta chain) is a study of identical twins. CDR1 is KGHDR, CDR2 SFDVKD, per germline. After removal of 1 base from V and 5 bases from J, the junction contained 9 bases not matched to a gene. This CDR3 region has 18 residues. Notes on this clonotype: Its antigen is unidentified.

Each donor was a healthy Caucasian. TCRdb re-derived calls from the 5' RACE reads in MiXCR, one entry per CDR3 protein. The table has approximately 690,000 distinct CDR3 sequences, roughly 6.2% seen once. Study findings and constraints: In drawing conclusions, the study used cross-sectional statistical analysis and did not follow the same donors.

The specimen was naive T cells sorted from blood. The V and J genes are TRBV24-1 and TRBJ2-2; TRBD2 matches at 10 bases. The clonotype was recovered from a man younger than 30 in good health. The chain's CDR3 is CATSDLGSGRARTGELFF. DNA of the CDR3: TGTGCCACCAGTGATTTAGGAAGCGGGAGGGCTAGAACCGGGGAGCTGTTTTTT.